Presented here are 18 T cell receptor beta chains from one specimen sequenced in a study of CD8+CD57+ T cells in acquired aplastic anemia. Patients who underwent sequencing had shown CD8+CD57+ cell expansion by flow cytometry. Investigators profiled TCR beta VDJ and CDR3 from genomic DNA template. Via MiXCR, TCRdb re-called the reads, giving one row per CDR3 protein. In the table there are more than 95,000 distinct CDR3 sequences, 40% of which are singletons. Specimen: sorted CD4+, CD8+, or CD8+CD57+ T cells (not recorded which) from PBMCs. The source is a human donor with aplastic anemia.

CDR3 coding DNA: TGTGCCACCAGCAGACCGAAGCGGGGGACCACAGATACGCAGTATTTT. This translates into CATSRPKRGTTDTQYF. This chain connects TRBV15 to TRBJ2-3, with 8 bases matching TRBD2. Germline CDR1 LNHNV, CDR2 YYDKDF (reference sequence). The CDR3 extends over 16 amino acids. The J segment lost 2 bases and the V segment lost 2 bases, leaving 6 bases of the junction unmatched.

This clonotype was seen a few times. This sequence joins TRBV4-1 and TRBJ1-1; maybe TRBD1 (5 bases). Germline V gene data show CDR1 as MGHRA and CDR2 as YSYEKL. There are 15 residues in the CDR3. Trimming stripped 4 bases from V and 1 base from J, with 13 bases between. The CDR3 reads CASSLSGTANTEAFF. In DNA form, the CDR3 reads TGCGCCAGCAGCCTATCCGGGACGGCGAACACTGAAGCTTTCTTT.

This clonotype was seen ten or more times. The chain uses TRBV5-1 and TRBJ2-3, with unresolved D. Germline assignment: CDR1 SGHRS and CDR2 YFSETQ. The CDR3 runs to 13 residues. The V end was cut by 0 bases, the J end by 4 bases, with 6 bases between. In nucleotides, the CDR3 is TGCGCCAGCAGCTTGGCAGGATCAGATACGCAGTATTTT. Its translation: CASSLAGSDTQYF.

The chain carries TRBV29-1 and TRBJ1-1; weak D call: TRBD1 (5 bases). This CDR3 region has 13 residues. Germline V CDR1 and CDR2: SQVTM, ANQGSEA. The CDR3 region has the DNA TGCAACGCTCGAACAGGTTCTGACACTGAAGCTTTCTTT. Its translation: CNARTGSDTEAFF.

About this clonotype itself: Possible read error: a much larger clone is one base away. This chain connects TRBV5-1 to TRBJ2-3; TRBD1 or TRBD2 may be the D gene (5 bases each). This CDR3 has 15 residues. V was pared by 7 bases and J by 0 bases, with 15 bases between. CDR1 SGHRS and CDR2 YFSETQ come from the germline V gene. CDR3 loop: CASGTGGTSTDTQYF. The CDR3 region has the DNA TGCGCCAGCGGCACTGGGGGTACTAGCACAGATACGCAGTATTTT. The entire variable domain, with the rest obtained from reference TRBV5-1 and TRBJ2-3, is as follows: KAGVTQTPRYLIKTRGQQVTLSCSPISGHRSVSWYQQTPGQGLQFLFEYFSETQRNKGNFPGRFSGRQFSNSRSEMNVSTLELGDSALYLCASGTGGTSTDTQYFGPGTRLTVL.

A single count supports this clonotype. The chain links TRBV10-3 to TRBJ2-2, with D unclear. V shed 3 bases and J shed 2 bases, with 4 bases lying between them. Germline assignment: CDR1 ENHRY and CDR2 SYGVKD. This CDR3 has 13 amino acids. The CDR3 region has the DNA TGTGCCATCAGTGAAACAAACACCGGGGAGCTGTTTTTT. This encodes CAISETNTGELFF.

At least ten counts were recorded for this clonotype. The chain links TRBV5-1 to TRBJ1-1; 9 bases match TRBD1. The CDR3 spans 12 residues. Germline V gives CDR1 SGHRS, CDR2 YFSETQ. Trimming at V came to 3 bases and at J to 11 bases, leaving 5 bases not matched to a gene. The CDR3 reads CASSSGTGWAFF. The CDR3 DNA is TGCGCCAGCAGCTCCGGGACAGGGTGGGCTTTCTTT.

This clonotype was counted between two and nine times. The gene calls are TRBV10-3 and TRBJ1-2, with D possibly being TRBD1 (6 bases). This CDR3 region has 12 residues. The ends were cut back, 4 bases at V and 3 bases at J, with 6 bases in the middle. From germline, CDR1 is ENHRY and CDR2 SYGVKD. The CDR3 protein is CAISGTDYGYTF. DNA of the CDR3: TGTGCCATCAGTGGGACAGACTATGGCTACACCTTC.

The sample holds many counts of this clonotype. V is TRBV6-1 and J is TRBJ2-7; TRBD1 might be the D (8 bases). Trimming removed 5 bases from V and 3 bases from J, with 11 bases in between. The germline V gene has CDR1 MNHNS and CDR2 SASEGT. The CDR3 length is 13 residues. As DNA, the CDR3 is TGTGCCAGCAGTCACAGGGGGGGCTACGAGCAGTACTTC. Its translation is CASSHRGGYEQYF.

Notes on this clonotype: A read error may produce the germline difference seen at one junction end. This chain joins TRBV7-2 and TRBJ2-7; perhaps TRBD2 as D (6 bases). The CDR3 runs to 15 residues. Germline loops: CDR1 SGHTA, CDR2 FQGNSA. DNA of the CDR3: TGTGCCAGCAGCTTAGCCGGGGGAGATCCCTACGAGCGGTACTTC. It is translated as CASSLAGGDPYERYF.

This clonotype was counted at least ten times. The chain uses TRBV4-2 and TRBJ1-5; D gene ambiguous. The V gene's germline CDR1 is LGHNA and CDR2 YNFKEQ. The CDR3 spans 16 residues. V lost 0 bases and J 2 bases, leaving 11 bases between the germline ends. CDR3 in amino acids: CASSQDSGIRNQPQHF. The DNA of the CDR3 is TGTGCCAGCAGCCAAGATTCAGGTATTCGCAATCAGCCCCAGCATTTT.

This clonotype has a count of ten or more. J is TRBJ2-4 and V is TRBV2; D gene uncertain. The CDR3 runs 13 residues. V was clipped by 7 bases and J by 1 base, with 8 bases between them. Germline values: CDR1 SNHLY, CDR2 FYNNEI. CDR3 protein: CASIQWAKNIQYF. CDR3 DNA sequence: TGTGCCAGCATTCAGTGGGCCAAAAACATTCAGTACTTC.

This clonotype was seen many times. This chain's CDR3 is CASSLTFENRGGGYTF. The CDR3 nucleotides read TGCGCCAGCAGCTTGACCTTTGAAAACAGGGGAGGTGGCTACACCTTC. V is TRBV5-1 and J is TRBJ1-2; 7 bases map to TRBD1. V lost 1 base and J lost 7; bases outside the gene matches: 13. This CDR3 has 16 residues. CDR1 is SGHRS, CDR2 YFSETQ, per germline.

This clonotype has a handful of counts. The junction shows a germline mismatch at one end, possibly a read error. The chain recombines TRBV29-1 with TRBJ2-7; 12 nucleotides agree with TRBD2. The germline CDR1 and CDR2 sequences are SQVTM and ANQGSEA. This CDR3 region has 14 residues. CDR3 in DNA: TGCGGCGTTGGGGCTAGCGGGGGGGCCTACGAGCAGCACTTC. This translates into CGVGASGGAYEQHF.

This clonotype was recorded only once. V gene TRBV10-3 combines with J gene TRBJ2-5; 9 bases match TRBD1. CDR1 ENHRY and CDR2 SYGVKD come from the germline V gene. The CDR3 consists of 15 residues. The V gene end was trimmed by 0 bases and the J gene end by 3 bases; junction bases not matched to a gene: 2. CDR3 sequence: CAISESRQGEETQYF. The CDR3 bases are TGTGCCATCAGTGAGTCTCGACAGGGGGAAGAGACCCAGTACTTC.

The chain couples TRBV10-3 to TRBJ2-1, with 9 bases that match TRBD1. CDR3 length: 15 amino acids. Germline V lookup: CDR1 ENHRY, CDR2 SYGVKD. CDR3 residues: CDIDRGSGSYNEQFF. The CDR3 DNA reads as TGTGACATAGACAGGGGGTCGGGGTCCTACAATGAGCAGTTCTTC.

This clonotype was detected only once. The junction and the germline gene differ at one end; a read error may be behind it. The chain carries TRBV10-3 and TRBJ1-1, with a possible D match to TRBD1 (6 bases). The CDR3 spans 14 residues. Germline V gene sequence: CDR1 ENHRY, CDR2 SYGVKD. Here the CDR3 DNA reads TGTGCCATCACCCGGGGGAACCGGGACACAGAAGCTTTCTTT. This encodes CAITRGNRDTEAFF.

This clonotype was counted many times. V and J are TRBV5-8 and TRBJ1-6; a possible D gene is TRBD1 (6 bases). CDR1 is SGHTS and CDR2 is YDEGEE in the germline V gene. The ends were cut back, 0 bases at V and 7 bases at J, with 8 bases in the middle. The CDR3 totals 14 residues. The CDR3 region has the DNA TGTGCCAGCAGCTTGGCCAGGGGCAATTCACCCCTCCACTTT. The encoded protein is CASSLARGNSPLHF. Variable domain in full (rest from reference TRBV5-8 and TRBJ1-6): EAGVTQSPTHLIKTRGQQATLRCSPISGHTSVYWYQQALGLGLQFLLWYDEGEERNRGNFPPRFSGRQFPNYSSELNVNALELEDSALYLCASSLARGNSPLHFGNGTRLTVT.